A selection of T cell receptor beta chains follows, all from one sample in a study of T cell repertoires in cytomegalovirus infection. MiXCR, applied by TCRdb to the reads, yields one record per CDR3 protein. The sample yields around 74,000 distinct CDR3 sequences, around 3.5% seen once. The sequenced material came from PBMCs. The receptors shown here come from a human donor in good health (CMV status not recorded). Some clones in this sample may be carry-over from other donors' samples. Both conserved end residues are part of each CDR3. A D gene is named only where the DNA matches it firmly. Size tells how often a clone was seen, or its class if it is expanded.

length	D	V	J	size	DNA	CDR3
12	-	TRBV27	TRBJ1-4	many	TGTGCCAGCAGTTTCACTAATGAAAAACTGTTTTTT	CASSFTNEKLFF
13	-	TRBV20-1	TRBJ1-1	many	TGCAGGGGGAAAGGAGGGGTGAACACTGAAGCTTTCTTT	CRGKGGVNTEAFF
13	-	TRBV14	TRBJ1-1	many	TGTGCCAGCAGCCAAGCCTGGAACACTGAAGCTTTCTTT	CASSQAWNTEAFF
15	TRBD1	TRBV10-3	TRBJ2-2	many	TGTGCCATCAGTGCCGGGACAGGGAACACCGGGGAGCTGTTTTTT	CAISAGTGNTGELFF
14	-	TRBV7-2	TRBJ1-2	many	TGTGCCAGCAGCCAATCAGGACAGCCCTATGGCTACACCTTC	CASSQSGQPYGYTF
15	-	TRBV7-2	TRBJ2-7	many	TGTGCCAGCAGACGCCTCGAAAGGAAAGAATACGAGCAGTACTTC	CASRRLERKEYEQYF
14	-	TRBV6-5	TRBJ1-6	many	TGTGCCAGCAGCCGCCCGGTTGGTAATTCACCCCTCCACTTT	CASSRPVGNSPLHF
14	-	TRBV29-1	TRBJ2-1	many	TGCAGCGTTGTATGGCGGTCGGGCGGTGTTGAGCAGTTCTTC	CSVVWRSGGVEQFF
17	TRBD1	TRBV4-1	TRBJ1-1	many	TGCGCCAGCAGCCGAGAGGGGGCCGAGGTAATGAACACTGAAGCTTTCTTT	CASSREGAEVMNTEAFF
16	TRBD1	TRBV11-2	TRBJ2-1	many	TGTGCCAGCAGTCAAGTCGGCGACAGGGTGAAGAATGAGCAGTTCTTC	CASSQVGDRVKNEQFF
15	-	TRBV10-3	TRBJ1-1	many	TGTGCCATCAGGGGAACCGGACATACGAACACTGAAGCTTTCTTT	CAIRGTGHTNTEAFF
15	TRBD1	TRBV6-2/TRBV6-3	TRBJ1-2	many	TGTGCCAGCAGTTACTCCTGGACAGGGGTCTGGGGCTACACCTTC	CASSYSWTGVWGYTF
13	-	TRBV7-2	TRBJ1-1	many	TGTGCCAGCAGCTTAGGGCAGGGGATCGGGGCTTTCTTT	CASSLGQGIGAFF
14	-	TRBV6-1	TRBJ1-5	many	TGTGCCAGCAGTGAACGGGCAGGGATTCAGCCCCAGCATTTT	CASSERAGIQPQHF
11	-	TRBV7-2	TRBJ1-1	many	TGTGCCAGCAGTGCGTACACTGAAGCTTTCTTT	CASSAYTEAFF
13	-	TRBV7-9	TRBJ2-7	many	TGTGCCAGCAGCTACAACACAGGGTACGAGCAGTACTTC	CASSYNTGYEQYF
16	-	TRBV6-2/TRBV6-3	TRBJ1-1	many	TGTGCCAGCCTCAAGAGGGCAGGAGCCATGAACACTGAAGCTTTCTTT	CASLKRAGAMNTEAFF
13	TRBD1	TRBV10-3	TRBJ1-5	many	TGTGCCACCGCGGACAGGCGAACTGAGCCCCAGCATTTT	CATADRRTEPQHF
15	-	TRBV12-3/TRBV12-4	TRBJ2-2	many	TGTGCCAGCAGTTACCAGGGTGCCGTCACCGGGGAGCTGTTTTTT	CASSYQGAVTGELFF
14	TRBD1	TRBV7-8	TRBJ1-2	many	TGTGCCAGCAGCTCCCGGGACAGCCGCTATGGCTACACCTTC	CASSSRDSRYGYTF
15	-	TRBV12-3/TRBV12-4	TRBJ2-5	many	TGTGCCAGCAGTTTGGCAGGGGCAACACAAGAGACCCAGTACTTC	CASSLAGATQETQYF
16	TRBD2	TRBV6-5	TRBJ2-7	many	TGTGCCAGCAGCCGTGGACTAGCGGGGACTTCCTACGAGCAGTACTTC	CASSRGLAGTSYEQYF
18	TRBD1	TRBV7-8	TRBJ2-6	many	TGTGCCAGCAGCTCCCGGGACAGGGGTCGTGCGGGGGCCAACGTCCTGACTTTC	CASSSRDRGRAGANVLTF
12	TRBD2	TRBV27	TRBJ2-7	many	TGTGCCAGCATGGGGGGGGTAAACGAGCAGTACTTC	CASMGGVNEQYF
16	TRBD1	TRBV7-2	TRBJ1-5	medium-sized	TGTGCCAGCAGCTTAGGACAGGGTGTAGGGAATCAGCCCCAGCATTTT	CASSLGQGVGNQPQHF
12	-	TRBV18	TRBJ2-3	many	TGTGCCAGCTCCCGAGGGGCAGATACGCAGTATTTT	CASSRGADTQYF
17	TRBD1	TRBV3-1	TRBJ1-1	few	TGTGCCAGCAGCCAAGGCTTTAGACAGGGGGCAAACACTGAAGCTTTCTTT	CASSQGFRQGANTEAFF
17	-	TRBV6-2/TRBV6-3	TRBJ2-7	many	TGTGCCAGCAGTTCCCACACGATGGTCACAGCCGCCTACGAGCAGTACTTC	CASSSHTMVTAAYEQYF
15	TRBD1	TRBV20-1	TRBJ1-1	many	TGCAGTGCTTCTCGGGACAGCGTTACGAACACTGAAGCTTTCTTT	CSASRDSVTNTEAFF
14	TRBD1	TRBV7-9	TRBJ2-5	many	TGTGCCAGCAGACCCGGACAGGGGCAAGAGACCCAGTACTTC	CASRPGQGQETQYF
14	-	TRBV6-6	TRBJ1-5	many	TGTGCCAGCAGTCAAAGGGGATTCGGTCAGCCCCAGCATTTT	CASSQRGFGQPQHF
18	-	TRBV28	TRBJ2-1	many	TGTGCCAGCAGTTTAGGAGAACCCACAGGGTTCTCCTACAATGAGCAGTTCTTC	CASSLGEPTGFSYNEQFF
15	TRBD2	TRBV7-2	TRBJ2-3	many	TGTGCCAGCAGCTTCGGGGGGTCCAGCACAGATACGCAGTATTTT	CASSFGGSSTDTQYF
17	TRBD1	TRBV12-3/TRBV12-4	TRBJ2-7	many	TGTGCCAGCAGCCCGAGTAAGACAGGGACCTTGAGAAACGAGCAGTACTTC	CASSPSKTGTLRNEQYF
15	-	TRBV7-8	TRBJ1-1	many	TGTGCCAGCAGCCCTTCACAGGGTTGGTGGACTGAAGCTTTCTTT	CASSPSQGWWTEAFF
15	-	TRBV12-3/TRBV12-4	TRBJ2-3	many	TGTGCCAGCAGTTGGGGGGACCCGATCACAGATACGCAGTATTTT	CASSWGDPITDTQYF
13	-	TRBV28	TRBJ1-3	many	TGTGCCAGCAGTTTGCAGGGGAGAAACACCATATATTTT	CASSLQGRNTIYF
13	-	TRBV7-2	TRBJ2-3	many	TGTGCCAGCAGCATAGGGGGGCAGGGGACGCAGTATTTT	CASSIGGQGTQYF
14	TRBD2	TRBV14	TRBJ2-7	many	TGTGCCAGCAGTGGTACGGGGGGAGCCTACGAGCAGTACTTC	CASSGTGGAYEQYF
14	TRBD2	TRBV6-2/TRBV6-3	TRBJ2-7	many	TGTGCCAGCAGTCCGAATCTCGGGGGGGGCCCGCAGTACTTC	CASSPNLGGGPQYF